A single sample is the source of the 16 T cell receptor beta chains below, sequenced in a study of cytomegalovirus exposure and HLA in healthy donors. The PCR used 60 Vbeta and 13 Jbeta primers. The repertoire was sequenced with immunoSEQ multiplex PCR; TCRdb's copy has only in-frame clones and lacks some. The data show approximately 220,000 clones, 82% seen once. Sequencing was performed on PBMCs. The receptors come from a man in his forties in good health and CMV-seropositive.

This clone was recorded a few times. CDR3 sequence: CATGTEAFF. Here the CDR3 DNA reads TGCGCCACCGGGACAGAAGCTTTCTTT. The V call is TRBV10-2, the J call TRBJ1-1; possible D gene TRBD1, 6 bases. Trimming removed 10 bases from V and 8 bases from J, with 8 bases in between. CDR3 length: 9 residues. Germline-derived CDR1 and CDR2 are WSHSY and SAAADI.

The chain has TRBV7-2 and TRBJ2-2; TRBD2 matches 8 bases. The J segment lost 4 bases and the V segment lost 1 base, leaving 5 bases of the junction unmatched. The CDR3 runs 16 residues. The germline V gene encodes CDR1 SGHTA and CDR2 FQGNSA. CDR3 region: CASSLGISGGTGELFF. The CDR3 bases are TGTGCCAGCAGCTTAGGTATCAGCGGGGGCACCGGGGAGCTGTTTTTT.

The chain links TRBV27 to TRBJ2-1; 7 bases are a match to TRBD1. V was clipped by 4 bases and J by 0 bases; unmatched bases: 12. Germline V gene lookup returns CDR1 MNHEY and CDR2 SMNVEV (reference sequence). The CDR3 sequence is 18 residues long. For the CDR3, the DNA is TGTGCCAGCAGTTCAGGGACAGCGGCGCTTCGCTCCTACAATGAGCAGTTCTTC. This encodes CASSSGTAALRSYNEQFF.

The V gene is TRBV27, the J gene TRBJ2-6, with unresolved D. Deletions cut 3 bases from V and 7 bases from J, with 13 bases between. The CDR3 runs to 15 residues. Germline assignment: CDR1 MNHEY and CDR2 SMNVEV (reference sequence). CDR3 residues: CASSLFPLSANVLTF. CDR3 coding DNA: TGTGCCAGCAGTTTGTTCCCGCTAAGTGCCAACGTCCTGACTTTC.

This chain connects TRBV27 to TRBJ2-1; 10 bases map to TRBD2. This CDR3 region has 15 residues. Germline-derived CDR1 and CDR2 are MNHEY and SMNVEV (reference sequence). Germline trimming cut 2 bases from V and 3 bases from J; bases unmatched to any gene: 1. CDR3 in DNA: TGTGCCAGCAGTTTACGGACTAGCGGCTACAATGAGCAGTTCTTC. Translating it yields CASSLRTSGYNEQFF.

The chain recombines TRBV9 with TRBJ1-4; 8 bases are shared with TRBD1. Germline V CDR1 and CDR2: SGDLS, YYNGEE. The CDR3 is 14 residues long. The J segment lost 5 bases and the V segment lost 4 bases, leaving 4 bases of the junction unmatched. The CDR3 sequence is CASSFRTGNEKLFF. The CDR3 DNA reads as TGTGCCAGCAGCTTCCGGACAGGGAATGAAAAACTGTTTTTT.

CDR3 DNA: TGCGCCAGCAGCTCCCCTAGGGACACGTACACAGATACGCAGTATTTT. It yields the protein CASSSPRDTYTDTQYF. The chain carries TRBV5-1 and TRBJ2-3, with D perhaps TRBD1 (6 bases). CDR1 and CDR2 (germline): SGHRS, YFSETQ. This CDR3 is 16 amino acids long. V lost 3 bases and J lost 2, with 16 bases in between.

This rearrangement joins TRBV7-3 to TRBJ2-7; 10 nucleotides match TRBD1. From germline, CDR1 is SGHTA and CDR2 FQGTGA. The CDR3 is made up of 15 amino acids. After removal of 3 bases from V and 5 bases from J, the junction contained 7 bases not matched to a gene. The CDR3, as DNA: TGTGCCAGCAGCTTTCCCTGGACAGGGGGACACGAGCAGTACTTC. Protein product: CASSFPWTGGHEQYF.

The J gene is TRBJ2-1, the V gene TRBV6-1, with 9 positions matching TRBD2. CDR1 is MNHNS and CDR2 is SASEGT in the germline V gene. The CDR3 runs to 14 residues. V gave up 9 bases and J gave up 7 bases; unmatched junction bases: 10. CDR3 nucleotide sequence: TGTGCCAGTCTTGGACTAGCGCGCGGTAATGAGCAGTTCTTC. Encoded protein: CASLGLARGNEQFF.

The V call is TRBV15, the J call TRBJ2-1, with TRBD2 matching over 11 bases. Germline CDR1 LNHNV, CDR2 YYDKDF (reference sequence). This CDR3 contains 16 residues. The junction had 3 bases not matched to a gene; V was cut back by 1 base and J by 4 bases. CDR3 loop: CATSRGGTSGYNEQFF. For the CDR3, the DNA is TGTGCCACCAGCAGAGGAGGGACTAGCGGTTACAATGAGCAGTTCTTC.

This clone was detected only once. The chain has TRBV6-1 and TRBJ2-1, with D perhaps matching TRBD1 (5 bases). Trimming stripped 4 bases from V and 8 bases from J, with 12 bases between. This CDR3 contains 13 residues. Germline V lookup: CDR1 MNHNS, CDR2 SASEGT. The CDR3 nucleotides are TGTGCCAGCAGTGTGGACACGCCCGATGAGCAGTTCTTC. It is translated as CASSVDTPDEQFF.

The chain uses TRBV14 and TRBJ2-3; D gene ambiguous. CDR1 is SGHDN, CDR2 FVKESK, per germline. The germline V and J ends were trimmed by 1 base and 8 bases, with 10 bases remaining between them. The CDR3 runs to 13 residues. Written as DNA, the CDR3 is TGTGCCAGCAGCCAAGGTACTCTTGGTACGCAGTATTTT. This translates into CASSQGTLGTQYF.

About this clone: A much larger clone differs from this one at a single base, so this may be a read error. The chain uses TRBV5-8 and TRBJ2-7; D uncertain. This CDR3 comprises 11 residues. The V end lost 4 bases, the J end lost 4 bases, and 6 bases lay between the germline ends. CDR1 and CDR2 from the germline V gene are SGHTS and YDEGEE. The CDR3 region has the DNA TGTGCCAGCAGCCCCGGGTACGAGCAGTACTTC. Translated, it gives CASSPGYEQYF. Using reference TRBV5-8 and TRBJ2-7 for the parts outside the CDR3, the full variable domain is EAGVTQSPTHLIKTRGQQATLRCSPISGHTSVYWYQQALGLGLQFLLWYDEGEERNRGNFPPRFSGRQFPNYSSELNVNALELEDSALYLCASSPGYEQYFGPGTRLTVT.

This chain links TRBV9 with TRBJ2-2; 7 bases fit TRBD2. The V gene end was trimmed by 0 bases and the J gene end by 5 bases; junction bases not matched to a gene: 7. Germline V gene sequence: CDR1 SGDLS, CDR2 YYNGEE. The CDR3 runs 16 residues. As DNA, the CDR3 is TGTGCCAGCAGCGTAGGGGGAGGGGCGCGGACCGGGGAGCTGTTTTTT. Its translation: CASSVGGGARTGELFF.

The chain joins TRBV7-8 to TRBJ2-2; 8 bases line up with TRBD1. V gave up 4 bases and J gave up 5 bases; unmatched junction bases: 3. The CDR3 is 14 amino acids. The germline CDR1 and CDR2 sequences are SGHVS and FQNEAQ. For the CDR3, the DNA is TGTGCCAGCAGCTCTCGGACAGGGACCGGGGAGCTGTTTTTT. It is translated as CASSSRTGTGELFF. Based on the CDR3 plus reference TRBV7-8 and TRBJ2-2, the full variable domain is GAGVSQSPRYKVAKRGQDVALRCDPISGHVSLFWYQQALGQGPEFLTYFQNEAQLDKSGLPSDRFFAERPEGSVSTLKIQRTQQEDSAVYLCASSSRTGTGELFFGEGSRLTVL.

This clone was detected only a few times. The rearrangement uses TRBV7-3 and TRBJ2-2; TRBD2 matches 7 bases. CDR1 and CDR2 (germline): SGHTA, FQGTGA. V shed 6 bases, J shed 4 bases, and the junction held 8 bases outside the gene matches. The CDR3 spans 15 residues. This CDR3 reads CASSLGLGGTGELFF. CDR3 bases: TGTGCCAGCAGTCTCGGACTAGGCGGCACCGGGGAGCTGTTTTTT.